This entry lists 18 T cell receptor beta chains sequenced from one sample in a study of blood T cells in healthy people across ages. A second roughly 6 to 11 cycle PCR used barcoded and J-beta primers. TCRdb called the 5' RACE reads again in MiXCR, with one record for every CDR3 protein. The data contain roughly 1,000,000 distinct CDR3 sequences, roughly 24% of them singletons. These data are also associated with another study on T cells of mothers and their children.

Sample: blood. These receptors all stem from a girl aged 2 to 10 in good health.

The chain recombines TRBV5-7 with TRBJ2-1; D is unclear. TRBV5-7 is known as an ORF, though its function is uncertain. Deletions cut 7 bases from V and 15 bases from J, with 14 bases between. The CDR3 consists of 10 residues. CDR3 protein: CASLLDGRFF. The CDR3, as DNA: TGTGCCAGCTTATTGGATGGAAGGTTCTTC.

The V and J genes are TRBV7-8 and TRBJ1-5; D is undetermined. CDR1 SGHVS and CDR2 FQNEAQ come from the germline V gene. V was trimmed by 5 bases and J by 1 base, leaving 12 bases between them. The CDR3 covers 15 residues. For the CDR3, the DNA is TGTGCCAGCAGCCAGACCCCGGAAAGCAATCAGCCCCAGCATTTT. Encoded protein: CASSQTPESNQPQHF.

This clonotype was picked up a small number of times. This rearrangement joins TRBV6-2 or TRBV6-3 to TRBJ2-5; D is ambiguous. TRBJ2-7 matches the DNA end more closely, so the J call is doubtful. The CDR3 contains 14 residues. Germline V gene sequence: CDR1 MNHEY, CDR2 SVGEGT. CDR3 DNA: TGTGCCAGCAGTTATGGAACAGAATGGTACGAGCAGTACTTC. This translates into CASSYGTEWYEQYF.

This clonotype has more than one count but fewer than ten. The chain joins TRBV2 to TRBJ1-2; 9 nucleotides align to TRBD1. The CDR3 is 19 residues long. After removal of 7 bases from V and 3 bases from J, the junction contained 21 bases not matched to a gene. The germline CDR1 and CDR2 sequences are SNHLY and FYNNEI. CDR3 sequence: CASTVLTTRGQGPDYGYTF. The CDR3 region has the DNA TGTGCCAGCACAGTCCTGACCACACGTGGACAGGGGCCCGACTATGGCTACACCTTC. Full variable domain (missing parts from reference TRBV2 and TRBJ1-2): EPEVTQTPSHQVTQMGQEVILRCVPISNHLYFYWYRQILGQKVEFLVSFYNNEISEKSEIFDDQFSVERPDGSNFTLKIRSTKLEDSAMYFCASTVLTTRGQGPDYGYTFGSGTRLTVV.

The chain links TRBV7-2 to TRBJ2-1, with TRBD2 matching over 11 bases. The J call may not be correct, given that the DNA end is closer to TRBJ2-5. This CDR3 contains 15 residues. Germline V gene data show CDR1 as SGHTA and CDR2 as FQGNSA. CDR3 nucleotides: TGTGCCAGCAGAACGACTAGCGGGGTTTGGGAGACCCAGTACTTC. Its translation is CASRTTSGVWETQYF.

This clonotype was counted a few times. This chain connects TRBV7-9 to TRBJ2-2; the match to TRBD2 covers 11 bases. The J segment lost 1 base and the V segment lost 2 bases, leaving 3 bases of the junction unmatched. The V gene's germline CDR1 is SEHNR and CDR2 FQNEAQ (reference sequence). This CDR3 has 17 residues. The CDR3 region has the DNA TGTGCCAGCAGCTTACCCACTAGCGGGAGGAACACCGGGGAGCTGTTTTTT. This sequence encodes CASSLPTSGRNTGELFF.

The V and J genes are TRBV29-1 and TRBJ2-5; no clear D. The ends were cut back, 4 bases at V and 0 bases at J, with 12 bases in the middle. Looked up from germline, CDR1 is SQVTM and CDR2 is ANQGSEA. This CDR3 region has 14 residues. The CDR3 DNA reads TGCAGCGTTGCCGGTACTAAGTACCAAGAGACCCAGTACTTC. Protein sequence: CSVAGTKYQETQYF.

The chain has TRBV6-1 and TRBJ2-5; perhaps TRBD2 as D (6 bases). Trimming stripped 7 bases from V and 6 bases from J, with 21 bases between. This CDR3 comprises 15 residues. Per the germline V gene, CDR1 is MNHNS and CDR2 is SASEGT. In DNA form, the CDR3 reads TGTGCCAGCACCATGATCGGGGTGGGGGGACAGACCCAGTACTTC. The encoded protein is CASTMIGVGGQTQYF.

This clonotype was observed a single time. The gene calls are TRBV10-3 and TRBJ1-1; D gene uncertain. V lost 6 bases and J lost 1, with 12 bases in between. CDR1 is ENHRY, CDR2 SYGVKD, per germline. The CDR3 totals 14 residues. In DNA, the CDR3 is TGTGCCATCAGACTCGGCCAAACGAACACTGAAGCTTTCTTT. Residues: CAIRLGQTNTEAFF.

The CDR3 spells CASSPGGSNNEQFF. In DNA form, the CDR3 reads TGTGCCAGCAGCCCGGGAGGATCCAACAATGAGCAGTTCTTC. The V and J genes are TRBV11-3 and TRBJ2-5; 7 nucleotides align to TRBD2. The end of the DNA aligns better with TRBJ2-1, so the J call may be wrong. The germline CDR1 and CDR2 sequences are SGHNT and YENEEA. This CDR3 has 14 amino acids.

There are a few counts of this clonotype. The V and J genes are TRBV7-6 and TRBJ1-1, with D uncertain. The germline V gene has CDR1 SGHVS and CDR2 FNYEAQ. The CDR3 loop spans 13 amino acids. V lost 6 bases to trimming and J lost 5 bases, with 13 bases between them. CDR3 bases: TGTGCCAGCAGACCCGACCGTTGGACTGAAGCTTTCTTT. Its protein is CASRPDRWTEAFF.

The J gene is TRBJ2-1, the V gene TRBV20-1, with 10 bases aligning to TRBD2. The CDR3 extends over 21 amino acids. V lost 0 bases, J lost 4 bases, and 21 bases stayed unmatched. CDR1 is DFQATT and CDR2 is SNEGSKA in the germline V gene (reference sequence). CDR3 nucleotides: TGCAGTGCTAGAGATTTGGACTCACCCACGATCACTAGCGGGGTATACAATGAGCAGTTCTTC. Translating it yields CSARDLDSPTITSGVYNEQFF.

This clonotype has just a few counts. The chain carries TRBV4-3 and TRBJ2-3; the D gene could be TRBD1 or TRBD2 (5 bases each). V lost 4 bases and J 0 bases, leaving 17 bases between the germline ends. From germline, CDR1 is LGHNA and CDR2 YSLEER. The CDR3 spans 17 residues. CDR3 loop: CASSLWAGTGSTDTQYF. DNA for the CDR3: TGCGCCAGCAGCCTTTGGGCCGGGACGGGGAGCACAGATACGCAGTATTTT.

This clonotype was picked up a small number of times. The chain couples TRBV11-2 to TRBJ2-2; a possible D gene is TRBD2 (5 bases). V dropped 5 bases and J dropped 4 bases, with 17 bases sitting between them. Germline CDR1 is SGHAT and CDR2 is FQNNGV. The CDR3 runs to 16 residues. The CDR3 protein is CASSPPWGDGTGELFF. CDR3 in DNA: TGTGCCAGCAGCCCCCCTTGGGGAGACGGCACCGGGGAGCTGTTTTTT.

This clonotype came up a few times. The chain carries TRBV4-3 and TRBJ2-1, with D unresolved. Trimming removed 0 bases at V and 3 bases at J, with 15 bases between. Per the germline V gene, CDR1 is LGHNA and CDR2 is YSLEER. The CDR3 runs 17 residues. The CDR3 loop reads CASSQDWSPGIYNEQFF. The DNA for the CDR3 is TGCGCCAGCAGCCAAGATTGGAGCCCAGGCATCTACAATGAGCAGTTCTTC.

The chain links TRBV5-6 to TRBJ2-6; 7 bases agree with TRBD1. The CDR3 contains 19 residues. V shed 5 bases, J shed 0 bases, and the junction held 14 bases outside the gene matches. From germline, CDR1 is SGHDT and CDR2 YYEEEE. The CDR3 loop is CASRISRDSFFSGANVLTF. The CDR3 nucleotides read TGTGCCAGCAGGATCTCCCGGGACAGTTTCTTCTCTGGGGCCAACGTCCTGACTTTC. Supplemented by reference TRBV5-6 and TRBJ2-6, the full variable domain reads DAGVTQSPTHLIKTRGQQVTLRCSPKSGHDTVSWYQQALGQGPQFIFQYYEEEERQRGNFPDRFSGHQFPNYSSELNVNALLLGDSALYLCASRISRDSFFSGANVLTFGAGSRLTVL.

In its sample, this clonotype was seen a few times. The chain is built from TRBV28 and TRBJ1-1, with 8 positions matching TRBD1. Looked up from germline, CDR1 is MDHEN and CDR2 is SYDVKM. The CDR3 extends over 17 amino acids. Trimming at V came to 2 bases and at J to 0 bases, leaving 8 bases not matched to a gene. As DNA, the CDR3 is TGTGCCAGCAGTTTAATTTGGACAGGGATCATGAACACTGAAGCTTTCTTT. It specifies CASSLIWTGIMNTEAFF. The full variable domain, in which reference TRBV28 and TRBJ1-1 provide the parts outside the CDR3, is DVKVTQSSRYLVKRTGEKVFLECVQDMDHENMFWYRQDPGLGLRLIYFSYDVKMKEKGDIPEGYSVSREKKERFSLILESASTNQTSMYLCASSLIWTGIMNTEAFFGQGTRLTVV.

The rearrangement uses TRBV19 and TRBJ2-1; TRBD2 is a possible D gene (5 bases). Germline CDR1 LNHDA, CDR2 SQIVND (reference sequence). This CDR3 region has 13 residues. Trimming took off 11 bases at V and 2 bases at J, with 13 bases between the two ends. CDR3 sequence (DNA): TGTGCCTGCGGGTGGAGAGCCTACAATGAGCAGTTCTTC. Translating it yields CACGWRAYNEQFF.